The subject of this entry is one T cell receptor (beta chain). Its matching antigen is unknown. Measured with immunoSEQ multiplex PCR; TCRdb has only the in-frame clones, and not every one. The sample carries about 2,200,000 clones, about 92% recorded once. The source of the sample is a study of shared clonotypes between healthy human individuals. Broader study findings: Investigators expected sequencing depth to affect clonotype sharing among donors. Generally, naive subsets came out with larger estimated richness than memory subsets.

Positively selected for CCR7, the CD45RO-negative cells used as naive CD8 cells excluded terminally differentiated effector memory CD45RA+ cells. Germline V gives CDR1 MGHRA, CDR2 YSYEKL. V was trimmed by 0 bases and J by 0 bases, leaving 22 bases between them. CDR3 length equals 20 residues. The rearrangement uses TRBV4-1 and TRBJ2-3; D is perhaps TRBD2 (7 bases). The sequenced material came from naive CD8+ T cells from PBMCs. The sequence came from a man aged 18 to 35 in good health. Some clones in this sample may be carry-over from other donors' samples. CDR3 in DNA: TGCGCCAGCAGCCAAGATTTAGGGGGGGGAGGGACCTCCAGCACAGATACGCAGTATTTT. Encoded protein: CASSQDLGGGGTSSTDTQYF.